One sample yielded the 13 T cell receptor beta chains listed below, sequenced in a study of blood T cell repertoires in COVID-19. This table comes from immunoSEQ multiplex PCR, and its TCRdb copy is limited to in-frame clones, with some not included. The repertoire holds 110,000 or so clones, with around 87% as singletons. The sample consisted of peripheral blood. The origin of the receptors is a woman in her forties or fifties with acute or convalescent COVID-19.

The genes are TRBV12-3 or TRBV12-4 and TRBJ1-2, with unresolved D. V was pared by 3 bases and J by 8 bases, with 7 bases between. This CDR3 is built from 11 residues. CDR3 protein: CASSFAGGYTF. The CDR3 DNA reads as TGTGCCAGCAGTTTCGCGGGGGGCTACACCTTC.

The J gene is TRBJ1-1, the V gene TRBV7-2; possible D gene TRBD1, 5 bases. The CDR3 runs to 15 residues. Germline V gene sequence: CDR1 SGHTA, CDR2 FQGNSA. V dropped 5 bases and J dropped 4 bases, with 17 bases sitting between them. The CDR3 reads CASSPLPWGGTEAFF. CDR3 nucleotides: TGTGCCAGCAGCCCCCTACCTTGGGGGGGCACTGAAGCTTTCTTT.

The J gene is TRBJ1-3, the V gene TRBV9; D is ambiguous. The V gene lost 3 bases and the J gene lost 4 bases, with 8 bases spanning the gap. The CDR3 sequence is 13 residues long. The germline V gene encodes CDR1 SGDLS and CDR2 YYNGEE. Here the CDR3 reads CASSGGLGNTIYF. CDR3 coding DNA: TGTGCCAGCAGCGGCGGATTGGGAAACACCATATATTTT.

V usage is TRBV19 and J usage is TRBJ2-7; 7 bases align to TRBD2. Germline V gene data show CDR1 as LNHDA and CDR2 as SQIVND (reference sequence). There are 12 residues in the CDR3. V trimming: 6 bases; J trimming: 5 bases; junction bases outside the gene matches: 4. This chain's CDR3 is CASSTREDEQYF. CDR3 sequence (DNA): TGTGCCAGTAGCACACGGGAGGACGAGCAGTACTTC. Supplemented by reference TRBV19 and TRBJ2-7, the full variable domain reads DGGITQSPKYLFRKEGQNVTLSCEQNLNHDAMYWYRQDPGQGLRLIYYSQIVNDFQKGDIAEGYSVSREKKESFPLTVTSAQKNPTAFYLCASSTREDEQYFGPGTRLTVT.

The table lists this clone with a count of one. J is TRBJ1-5 and V is TRBV5-8, with D possibly being TRBD1 (6 bases). The CDR3 has 18 residues. V lost 4 bases and J lost 2, with 22 bases in between. Germline-derived CDR1 and CDR2 are SGHTS and YDEGEE. The CDR3 spells CASSLYRATPGGNQPQHF. Written as DNA, the CDR3 is TGTGCCAGCAGCCTCTACAGGGCTACTCCCGGGGGCAATCAGCCCCAGCATTTT.

This chain uses TRBV28 with TRBJ2-3; D remains ambiguous. The germline V gene has CDR1 MDHEN and CDR2 SYDVKM. This CDR3 has 15 residues. V lost 4 bases, J lost 0 bases, and 11 bases lay in between. The CDR3 region is CASSSLATSTDTQYF. Written as DNA, the CDR3 is TGTGCCAGCAGTTCCTTAGCAACTAGCACAGATACGCAGTATTTT.

This clone occurred once. This chain joins TRBV6-2 or TRBV6-3 and TRBJ1-2; 7 nucleotides agree with TRBD1. The V gene end was trimmed by 5 bases and the J gene end by 8 bases; junction bases not matched to a gene: 5. Germline-derived CDR1 and CDR2 are MNHEY and SVGEGT. The CDR3 is 12 amino acids. CDR3 DNA: TGTGCCAGCAGTAGAACAGGGGACGGCTACACCTTC. Encoded protein: CASSRTGDGYTF.

V is TRBV4-3 and J is TRBJ2-7; D might be TRBD1 (5 bases). The CDR3 has 13 amino acids. Germline V gene lookup returns CDR1 LGHNA and CDR2 YSLEER. Trimming left V 1 base short and J 5 bases short, with 9 bases between. As DNA, the CDR3 is TGCGCCAGCAGCCAAGCCAAGGGGAACGAGCAGTACTTC. It is translated as CASSQAKGNEQYF.

As regards this clone: At one end, the junction sequence differs from germline, possibly due to a read error. This sequence joins TRBV30 and TRBJ1-1; tentatively, D is TRBD1 (5 bases). Germline CDR1 reads GTSNPN; CDR2 reads SVGIG (reference sequence). The CDR3 consists of 15 residues. DNA for the CDR3: TGTGCCTGGAGTGGAATTGGTGGGGGGAACGCTGAAGCTTTCTTT. Residues: CAWSGIGGGNAEAFF.

J is TRBJ1-4 and V is TRBV28; 9 nucleotides align to TRBD1. The CDR3 is 15 residues long. J lost 7 bases, V lost 5 bases, and 8 bases had no gene match. From germline, CDR1 is MDHEN and CDR2 SYDVKM. DNA for the CDR3: TGTGCCAGCAGTCCGGGACAGGGCGGCGGTGAAAAACTGTTTTTT. Translation: CASSPGQGGGEKLFF. Complete variable domain (other parts from reference TRBV28 and TRBJ1-4): DVKVTQSSRYLVKRTGEKVFLECVQDMDHENMFWYRQDPGLGLRLIYFSYDVKMKEKGDIPEGYSVSREKKERFSLILESASTNQTSMYLCASSPGQGGGEKLFFGSGTQLSVL.

The chain is built from TRBV7-8 and TRBJ2-7, with 9 bases fitting TRBD1. This CDR3 has 15 amino acids. Germline V lookup: CDR1 SGHVS, CDR2 FQNEAQ. The ends lost 2 bases at V and 3 bases at J; junction bases unmatched: 5. CDR3 coding DNA: TGTGCCAGCAGCTTACTGCCGGGACAGGGCTACGAGCAGTACTTC. As protein: CASSLLPGQGYEQYF.

The J gene is TRBJ1-5, the V gene TRBV19; D possibly corresponds to TRBD1 (5 bases). There are 14 residues in the CDR3. Germline CDR1 reads LNHDA; CDR2 reads SQIVND (reference sequence). V was trimmed by 8 bases and J by 0 bases, leaving 11 bases between them. In nucleotides, the CDR3 is TGTGCCAGTTGGAGACAGAATAGCAATCAGCCCCAGCATTTT. Protein product: CASWRQNSNQPQHF.

This clone showed up just a few times. The chain is built from TRBV27 and TRBJ2-2; 10 bases are shared with TRBD2. Germline CDR1 MNHEY, CDR2 SMNVEV (reference sequence). The CDR3 runs to 18 residues. Trimming took 1 base from V and 4 from J; bases not matched to a gene: 9. The CDR3 loop is CASSLYSGRLPGTGELFF. DNA of the CDR3: TGTGCCAGCAGTTTATATAGCGGGAGGCTCCCGGGCACCGGGGAGCTGTTTTTT.